This is a list of T cell receptor beta chains from one sample in a study of post-analysis software for immune sequencing data. TCRdb reanalysed the PCR reads using MiXCR and keeps one entry per CDR3 protein. The sample records about 200,000 distinct CDR3 sequences, over 25% being singletons. Material for sequencing was blood. All receptors come from a girl aged 2 to 17 with multiple sclerosis. Each CDR3 is given with its conserved first and last residue. The order of the fields is clone size, V gene, J gene, D gene, CDR3 protein, CDR3 DNA. The D gene is left open where the match is weak. Expanded clones are given a class, and other clones once, few, many or no size at all.

many	TRBV29-1	TRBJ2-7	TRBD1	CSVPAGGDFYEQYF	TGCAGCGTTCCAGCAGGGGGCGATTTTTACGAGCAGTACTTC
-	TRBV27	TRBJ1-4	-	CASSSELGIATNEKLFF	TGTGCCAGCAGTTCAGAACTGGGGATTGCAACTAATGAAAAACTGTTTTTT
few	TRBV30	TRBJ1-2	-	CAWSATGRTNYGYTF	TGTGCCTGGAGTGCAACGGGACGGACTAACTATGGCTACACCTTC
few	TRBV5-1	TRBJ2-7	-	CASTQNTLGYEQYF	TGCGCCAGCACCCAGAACACGTTAGGATACGAGCAGTACTTC
few	TRBV6-6	TRBJ1-1	TRBD1	CASSSHASRTGQAFF	TGTGCCAGCAGTTCCCATGCTTCCAGGACAGGACAAGCTTTCTTT
-	TRBV25-1	TRBJ1-6	TRBD1	CASSYFGTVDSPLHF	TGTGCCAGCAGTTATTTTGGGACAGTAGATTCACCCCTCCACTTT
many	TRBV2	TRBJ2-1	TRBD2	CASTGGGLAREQFF	TGTGCCAGCACCGGTGGGGGACTAGCTCGGGAGCAGTTCTTC
many	TRBV29-1	TRBJ1-2	TRBD1	CSVVGRGVYGYTF	TGCAGCGTTGTGGGCAGGGGGGTCTATGGCTACACCTTC
many	TRBV20-1	TRBJ2-1	-	CSARRGSTYNEQFF	TGCAGTGCTAGAAGGGGGAGCACCTACAATGAGCAGTTCTTC
-	TRBV6-5	TRBJ2-1	TRBD1	CASSPTGAGYNEQFF	TGTGCCAGCAGTCCTACAGGGGCTGGCTACAATGAGCAGTTCTTC
many	TRBV10-3	TRBJ2-4	TRBD1	CATGTGDFIQYF	TGTGCCACAGGGACAGGGGATTTCATTCAGTACTTC
-	TRBV6-1	TRBJ2-7	TRBD1	CASSAQGANYNEQYF	TGTGCCAGCAGTGCACAGGGGGCAAACTACAATGAGCAGTACTTC
many	TRBV7-2	TRBJ2-1	-	CASSWQAYNEQFF	TGTGCCAGCAGCTGGCAGGCCTACAATGAGCAGTTCTTC
many	TRBV10-3	TRBJ2-5	TRBD2	CAISESSGEKETQYF	TGTGCCATCAGTGAATCGAGCGGGGAGAAAGAGACCCAGTACTTC
many	TRBV29-1	TRBJ2-5	-	CSALPFRGRGETQYF	TGCAGCGCTCTCCCCTTTCGGGGGCGCGGAGAGACCCAGTACTTC
few	TRBV19	TRBJ2-1	-	CASSTLQGSSYNEQFF	TGTGCCAGTAGTACCTTACAGGGCAGCTCCTACAATGAGCAGTTCTTC
-	TRBV19	TRBJ1-2	-	CASSQQGVDGYTF	TGTGCCAGTAGTCAACAGGGTGTCGATGGCTACACCTTC
-	TRBV27	TRBJ2-3	TRBD2	CVSSPGASGGKVTQYF	TGTGTCAGCAGTCCTGGGGCTAGCGGGGGAAAGGTCACGCAGTATTTT
many	TRBV20-1	TRBJ2-1	-	CSAIGGRAVQFF	TGCAGTGCCATCGGTGGGCGGGCCGTGCAGTTCTTC
many	TRBV6-6	TRBJ1-2	-	CASSLREVGGYTF	TGTGCCAGCAGCCTCCGGGAAGTCGGTGGCTACACCTTC
-	TRBV4-1	TRBJ1-5	-	CASSQDHVLSNQPQHF	TGCGCCAGCAGCCAAGATCACGTCCTTAGCAATCAGCCCCAGCATTTT
-	TRBV28	TRBJ1-2	-	CTSTGTGNYGYTF	TGTACCAGCACGGGGACGGGGAACTATGGCTACACCTTC
-	TRBV6-1	TRBJ2-3	TRBD2	CASSLSGRSTDTQYF	TGTGCCAGCAGTCTTAGCGGGAGAAGCACAGATACGCAGTATTTT
many	TRBV6-5	TRBJ2-5	-	CASSYLGSWRLETQYF	TGTGCCAGCAGTTACTTAGGGAGCTGGAGGTTAGAGACCCAGTACTTC
many	TRBV5-1	TRBJ2-7	TRBD1	CASSWDSYEQYF	TGCGCCAGCAGCTGGGACAGCTACGAGCAGTACTTC
-	TRBV12-3/TRBV12-4	TRBJ1-5	-	CASSLAGGNSNQPQHF	TGTGCCAGCAGTTTAGCGGGGGGGAATAGCAATCAGCCCCAGCATTTT
many	TRBV15	TRBJ2-7	TRBD2	CATSRDRTSKNEQYF	TGTGCCACCAGCAGAGATCGGACTAGCAAAAACGAGCAGTACTTC
many	TRBV28	TRBJ2-1	-	CASTGSSDNNEQFF	TGTGCCAGCACCGGGTCTTCTGATAACAATGAGCAGTTCTTC
-	TRBV29-1	TRBJ1-2	-	CSVEDQQGGRDGYTF	TGCAGCGTTGAAGATCAACAGGGAGGTCGTGATGGCTACACCTTC
many	TRBV4-1	TRBJ1-2	-	CASSQTATVNYGYTF	TGCGCCAGCAGCCAAACAGCGACCGTAAACTATGGCTACACCTTC
many	TRBV6-1	TRBJ2-3	-	CASTPAGVTDTQYF	TGTGCCAGCACCCCCGCAGGGGTCACAGATACGCAGTATTTT
many	TRBV6-1	TRBJ2-1	-	CASNIGLSSYNEQFF	TGTGCCAGCAATATAGGGCTTAGCTCCTACAATGAGCAGTTCTTC
many	TRBV6-6	TRBJ1-1	-	CASKTLRDAMNTEAFF	TGTGCCAGCAAAACTCTCCGCGACGCCATGAACACTGAAGCTTTCTTT
-	TRBV6-2/TRBV6-3	TRBJ2-5	-	CASSYDGTPGLTHSYGQYF	TGTGCCAGCAGTTACGATGGGACACCGGGACTCACCCACTCCTACGGGCAGTACTTC
-	TRBV5-1	TRBJ2-1	TRBD1	CASSWGTGENEQFF	TGCGCCAGCAGCTGGGGGACAGGGGAAAATGAGCAGTTCTTC
-	TRBV6-6	TRBJ1-1	TRBD1	CASSETGQSKAFF	TGTGCCAGCAGTGAGACGGGACAGTCAAAAGCTTTCTTT
-	TRBV6-1	TRBJ1-1	TRBD1	CASTTGQGAFTEAFF	TGTGCCAGCACCACGGGACAGGGGGCTTTCACTGAAGCTTTCTTT
many	TRBV15	TRBJ2-5	-	CATSRDGRDRAETQYF	TGTGCCACCAGCAGAGACGGGCGGGACCGCGCAGAGACCCAGTACTTC
-	TRBV5-1	TRBJ1-1	-	CASSNDPRGTEAFF	TGCGCCAGCAGCAATGACCCGCGGGGGACTGAAGCTTTCTTT
-	TRBV3-1	TRBJ2-3	TRBD2	CASSQGPPQRGARDTQYF	TGTGCCAGCAGCCAAGGTCCCCCCCAGCGGGGGGCCAGAGATACGCAGTATTTT
-	TRBV2	TRBJ2-7	-	CASSYGYEQYF	TGTGCCAGCAGTTACGGCTACGAGCAGTACTTC
many	TRBV29-1	TRBJ2-7	TRBD2	CSVDGGGRSYEQYF	TGCAGCGTTGATGGCGGGGGTAGATCCTACGAGCAGTACTTC
few	TRBV4-1	TRBJ2-7	TRBD2	CASRPTSGDYNEQYF	TGCGCCAGCAGGCCCACTAGCGGGGATTACAATGAGCAGTACTTC
many	TRBV7-3	TRBJ1-2	-	CASSPQSPLGYTF	TGTGCCAGCAGCCCCCAGAGCCCCTTGGGCTACACCTTC
-	TRBV20-1	TRBJ2-2	-	CSATLGGLGGELFF	TGCAGTGCTACCTTAGGGGGGCTCGGCGGGGAGCTGTTTTTT
few	TRBV6-1	TRBJ1-5	-	CASSETPRGNQPQHF	TGTGCCAGCAGCGAGACTCCAAGGGGTAATCAGCCCCAGCATTTT
few	TRBV5-1	TRBJ2-3	TRBD2	CASKPRLAGVVDTQYF	TGCGCCTCCAAGCCGCGACTAGCGGGAGTAGTAGATACGCAGTATTTT
-	TRBV12-3/TRBV12-4	TRBJ2-3	TRBD2	CASSPSGGREVAQYF	TGTGCCAGCAGTCCCTCGGGAGGCCGTGAGGTGGCGCAGTATTTT